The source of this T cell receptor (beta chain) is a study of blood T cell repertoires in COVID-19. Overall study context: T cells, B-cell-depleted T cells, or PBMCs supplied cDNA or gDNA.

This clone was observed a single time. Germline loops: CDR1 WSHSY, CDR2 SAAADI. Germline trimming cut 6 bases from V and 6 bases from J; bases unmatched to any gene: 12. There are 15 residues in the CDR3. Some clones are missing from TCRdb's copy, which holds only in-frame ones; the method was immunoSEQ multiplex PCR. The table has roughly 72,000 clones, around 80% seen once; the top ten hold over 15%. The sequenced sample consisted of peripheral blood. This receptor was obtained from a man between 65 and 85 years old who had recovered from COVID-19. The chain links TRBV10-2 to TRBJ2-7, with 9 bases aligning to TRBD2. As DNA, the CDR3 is TGCGCCAGCAGCGAAGTAGCGGGAGTGGGGGGCGAGCAGTACTTC. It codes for CASSEVAGVGGEQYF.